Below are 21 T cell receptor beta chains sequenced from a single sample in a study of cytomegalovirus exposure and HLA in healthy donors. PCR involved 60 Vbeta and 13 Jbeta primers. Data came from immunoSEQ multiplex PCR; TCRdb stores just in-frame clones and leaves some out. This table has fewer than 250,000 clones, about four fifths appearing once. The sample taken for sequencing was PBMCs. Receptors originate from a man aged 35 to 55 in good health and CMV-seropositive.

This chain links TRBV6-1 with TRBJ2-1; tentatively, D is TRBD2 (6 bases). V was clipped by 0 bases and J by 8 bases, with 17 bases between them. The germline V gene encodes CDR1 MNHNS and CDR2 SASEGT. There are 16 residues in the CDR3. The CDR3 loop is CASSEALLPGLHEQFF. In nucleotides, the CDR3 is TGTGCCAGCAGTGAAGCGTTATTACCGGGACTCCATGAGCAGTTCTTC.

The chain carries TRBV10-2 and TRBJ2-5; TRBD1 matches 7 bases. CDR1 WSHSY and CDR2 SAAADI come from the germline V gene. Trimming at V came to 10 bases and at J to 1 base, leaving 6 bases not matched to a gene. The CDR3 extends over 13 amino acids. Here the CDR3 reads CATLGQLQETQYF. In nucleotides, the CDR3 is TGCGCCACCCTGGGACAGCTCCAAGAGACCCAGTACTTC.

The table lists this clone with a count of one. The rearrangement uses TRBV19 and TRBJ2-2; D remains ambiguous. The CDR3 has 13 amino acids. V was clipped by 6 bases and J by 2 bases, with 7 bases between them. Germline assignment: CDR1 LNHDA and CDR2 SQIVND (reference sequence). The CDR3 reads CASRERNTGELFF. CDR3 bases: TGTGCCAGTAGGGAGAGAAACACCGGGGAGCTGTTTTTT.

This chain connects TRBV5-5 to TRBJ1-5; D remains unclear. Germline CDR1 and CDR2: SGHKS and YYEKEE (reference sequence). The CDR3 has 13 residues. V lost 0 bases and J 6 bases, leaving 7 bases between the germline ends. This CDR3 reads CASSLEALQPQHF. The CDR3 bases are TGTGCCAGCAGCTTGGAAGCCCTTCAGCCCCAGCATTTT.

V and J are TRBV7-2 and TRBJ2-1; 10 bases are shared with TRBD1. The CDR3 totals 15 residues. V lost 3 bases to trimming and J lost 4 bases; unmatched junction nucleotides: 3. Germline V gene lookup returns CDR1 SGHTA and CDR2 FQGNSA. The CDR3 DNA sequence: TGTGCCAGCAGCTTTGTGGGACAGGGGTACAATGAGCAGTTCTTC. Encoded protein: CASSFVGQGYNEQFF.

The gene calls are TRBV6-1 and TRBJ1-5; D perhaps matches TRBD1 (5 bases). Germline assignment: CDR1 MNHNS and CDR2 SASEGT. The length of the CDR3 is 15 residues. V lost 2 bases and J 2 bases, leaving 10 bases between the germline ends. Here the CDR3 DNA reads TGTGCCAGCAGTGAATTCAGGGTTGGCAATCAGCCCCAGCATTTT. This codes for CASSEFRVGNQPQHF.

J is TRBJ1-6 and V is TRBV4-1; 8 bases agree with TRBD1. The CDR3 spans 16 residues. V gave up 3 bases and J gave up 7 bases; unmatched junction bases: 8. Germline V gives CDR1 MGHRA, CDR2 YSYEKL. The CDR3 loop reads CASSHPGQGGNSPLHF. The CDR3 coding sequence is TGCGCCAGCAGCCATCCCGGACAGGGAGGGAATTCACCCCTCCACTTT.

As for this clone: In the same sample, other DNA sequences code for this CDR3. The genes are TRBV18 and TRBJ1-2, with 7 bases identical to TRBD1. The CDR3 consists of 14 residues. CDR1 is KGHSH and CDR2 is LQKENI in the germline V gene. V was clipped by 1 base and J by 2 bases; unmatched bases: 1. CDR3 nucleotide sequence: TGTGCCAGCTCACCACTGGACAGGAACTATGGCTACACCTTC. Protein sequence: CASSPLDRNYGYTF.

This chain connects TRBV19 to TRBJ1-3; 7 bases are a match to TRBD1. This CDR3 has 14 residues. Trimming at V came to 7 bases and at J to 4 bases, leaving 7 bases not matched to a gene. In germline, CDR1 is LNHDA, CDR2 SQIVND (reference sequence). The chain's CDR3 is CASIEGTAGNTIYF. CDR3 nucleotide sequence: TGTGCCAGTATCGAGGGGACAGCAGGAAACACCATATATTTT.

The chain joins TRBV4-1 to TRBJ2-1, with D maybe TRBD2 (5 bases). The ends were cut back, 0 bases at V and 7 bases at J, with 16 bases in the middle. There are 16 residues in the CDR3. CDR1 and CDR2 from the germline V gene are MGHRA and YSYEKL. The CDR3 sequence is CASSQDPSRATNEQFF. The CDR3 DNA follows: TGCGCCAGCAGCCAAGACCCTAGCAGAGCTACTAATGAGCAGTTCTTC.

The genes are TRBV19 and TRBJ2-1, with 8 positions matching TRBD1. The trim removed 3 bases at V and 5 bases at J, leaving 9 bases unmatched. Germline V gives CDR1 LNHDA, CDR2 SQIVND (reference sequence). The CDR3 length is 16 residues. The CDR3 DNA is TGTGCCAGTAGTATCCTTCATGGACAGGGAAACAATGAGCAGTTCTTC. Translating it yields CASSILHGQGNNEQFF.

This clone was observed a few times. CDR3 protein: CAIADSREKLFF. The CDR3 nucleotides read TGCGCCATCGCCGACAGTCGTGAAAAACTGTTTTTT. This sequence joins TRBV10-2 and TRBJ1-4; weak D call: TRBD1 (5 bases). The V end was cut by 10 bases, the J end by 7 bases, with 13 bases between. The CDR3 extends over 12 amino acids. Germline CDR1 reads WSHSY; CDR2 reads SAAADI.

This clone was recorded only once. The chain has TRBV9 and TRBJ2-1; a possible D gene is TRBD2 (6 bases). The V and J ends lost 4 bases and 4 bases respectively, with 15 bases between them. CDR1 is SGDLS, CDR2 YYNGEE, per germline. CDR3 length equals 15 residues. CDR3 protein: CASSSTGDSYNEQFF. The CDR3 DNA is TGTGCCAGCAGCTCTACGGGGGACTCATACAATGAGCAGTTCTTC.

V and J are TRBV9 and TRBJ2-1; 7 nucleotides match TRBD2. J lost 3 bases, V lost 0 bases, and 3 bases had no gene match. This CDR3 has 15 amino acids. Germline loops: CDR1 SGDLS, CDR2 YYNGEE. In nucleotides, the CDR3 is TGTGCCAGCAGCGTAGGCGGGGGAGACTACAATGAGCAGTTCTTC. Translated, it gives CASSVGGGDYNEQFF.

This clone was seen just once. The chain combines TRBV30 with TRBJ2-6; the D gene is possibly TRBD2 (6 bases). Germline lookup yields CDR1 GTSNPN and CDR2 SVGIG (reference sequence). V lost 2 bases to trimming and J lost 2 bases, with 10 bases between them. This CDR3 is 15 amino acids long. The CDR3 DNA reads TGTGCCTGGAGTTGGGGACTTACTGGGGCCAACGTCCTGACTTTC. The encoded protein is CAWSWGLTGANVLTF.

The V gene is TRBV6-5, the J gene TRBJ2-1, with D tentatively TRBD2 (6 bases). Trimming removed 6 bases at V and 6 bases at J, with 15 bases between. Per germline, CDR1 MNHEY and CDR2 SVGAGI. The CDR3 sequence is 14 residues long. CDR3 residues: CASRLAGSPNEQFF. Written as DNA, the CDR3 is TGTGCCAGCAGACTAGCCGGGAGCCCCAATGAGCAGTTCTTC.

This rearrangement joins TRBV2 to TRBJ2-5, with 9 bases matching TRBD2. This CDR3 has 14 amino acids. V gave up 6 bases and J gave up 3 bases; unmatched junction bases: 5. The germline gives CDR1 SNHLY, CDR2 FYNNEI. The CDR3 region is CASSQTSGKETQYF. The DNA of the CDR3 is TGTGCCAGCAGCCAGACTAGCGGAAAAGAGACCCAGTACTTC.

The chain employs TRBV15 and TRBJ2-2; D not resolved. Germline V gene data show CDR1 as LNHNV and CDR2 as YYDKDF (reference sequence). V shed 8 bases and J shed 2 bases, with 6 bases lying between them. This CDR3 contains 12 residues. In nucleotides, the CDR3 is TGTGCCACCGCACAAAACACCGGGGAGCTGTTTTTT. It yields the protein CATAQNTGELFF.

This clone has only a few counts. The rearrangement links TRBV6-5 to TRBJ2-3; tentative D call: TRBD1 (6 bases). The V end was cut by 6 bases, the J end by 2 bases, with 9 bases between. CDR1 and CDR2 from the germline V gene are MNHEY and SVGAGI. This CDR3 is 13 amino acids long. In DNA, the CDR3 is TGTGCCAGCAGCGACAGGACCACAGATACGCAGTATTTT. This sequence encodes CASSDRTTDTQYF.

The CDR3, as DNA: TGTGCCACCAGCAGATCTCCGGGACAGGGTGATCCAACTAATGAAAAACTGTTTTTT. Amino acid sequence: CATSRSPGQGDPTNEKLFF. The chain carries TRBV15 and TRBJ1-4, with 9 bases matching TRBD1. Germline lookup yields CDR1 LNHNV and CDR2 YYDKDF (reference sequence). Germline trimming cut 2 bases from V and 0 bases from J; bases unmatched to any gene: 10. The CDR3 totals 19 residues.

The genes are TRBV10-3 and TRBJ2-7; 10 bases align to TRBD2. Germline lookup yields CDR1 ENHRY and CDR2 SYGVKD. J gave up 3 bases and V 6 bases, and 5 bases lay outside the gene matches. The CDR3 extends over 14 amino acids. CDR3 amino acids: CAIRRGLADYEQYV. DNA of the CDR3: TGTGCCATCAGGAGAGGACTAGCGGACTACGAGCAGTACGTC.